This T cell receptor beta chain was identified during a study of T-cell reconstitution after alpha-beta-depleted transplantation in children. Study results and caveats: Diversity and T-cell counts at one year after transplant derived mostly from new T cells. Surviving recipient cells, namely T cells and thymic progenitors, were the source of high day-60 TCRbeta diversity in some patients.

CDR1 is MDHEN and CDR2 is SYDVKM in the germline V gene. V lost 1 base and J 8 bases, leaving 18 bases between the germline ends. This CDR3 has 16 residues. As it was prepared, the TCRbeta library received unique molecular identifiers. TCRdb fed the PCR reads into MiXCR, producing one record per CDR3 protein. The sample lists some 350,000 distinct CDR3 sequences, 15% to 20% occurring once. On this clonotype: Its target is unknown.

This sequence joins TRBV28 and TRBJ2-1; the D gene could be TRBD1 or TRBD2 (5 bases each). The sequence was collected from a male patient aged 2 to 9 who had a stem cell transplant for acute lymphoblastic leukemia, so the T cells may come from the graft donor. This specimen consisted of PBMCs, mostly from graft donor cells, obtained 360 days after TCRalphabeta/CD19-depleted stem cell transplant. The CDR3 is CASSLSGGYRNDEQFF. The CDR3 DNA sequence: TGTGCCAGCAGTTTATCTGGGGGATACCGAAACGATGAGCAGTTCTTC.